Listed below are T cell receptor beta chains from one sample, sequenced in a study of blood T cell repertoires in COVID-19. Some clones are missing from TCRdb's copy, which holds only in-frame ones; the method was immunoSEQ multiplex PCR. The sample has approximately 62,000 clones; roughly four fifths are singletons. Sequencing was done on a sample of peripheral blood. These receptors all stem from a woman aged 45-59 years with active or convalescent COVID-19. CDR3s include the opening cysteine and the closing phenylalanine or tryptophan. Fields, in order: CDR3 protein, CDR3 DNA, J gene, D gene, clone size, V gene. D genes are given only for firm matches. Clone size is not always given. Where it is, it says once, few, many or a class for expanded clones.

CDR3: CASSEPGGANQPQHF
DNA: TGTGCCAGCAGTGAACCCGGGGGGGCCAATCAGCCCCAGCATTTT
J: TRBJ1-5
D: NA
size: NA
V: TRBV2

CDR3: CASSYAGTGPNSPLHF
DNA: TGTGCCAGCAGTTATGCCGGGACAGGACCGAATTCACCCCTCCACTTT
J: TRBJ1-6
D: TRBD1
size: NA
V: TRBV6-5

CDR3: CASRIFGAGEAFF
DNA: TGTGCCAGTAGGATCTTTGGGGCTGGTGAAGCTTTCTTT
J: TRBJ1-1
D: NA
size: few
V: TRBV19

CDR3: CASSQDPLSGTAPNEQYF
DNA: TGCGCCAGCAGCCAAGATCCCCTCAGCGGGACGGCACCCAACGAGCAGTACTTC
J: TRBJ2-7
D: TRBD2
size: few
V: TRBV4-1

CDR3: CASSRQGAPGYGYTF
DNA: TGTGCCAGCAGTAGACAGGGGGCGCCCGGATATGGCTACACCTTC
J: TRBJ1-2
D: TRBD1
size: NA
V: TRBV27

CDR3: CASRSGAGGEGEQYF
DNA: TGTGCCAGTAGATCAGGGGCAGGGGGAGAGGGCGAGCAGTACTTC
J: TRBJ2-7
D: TRBD1
size: NA
V: TRBV19

CDR3: CASSLMQGYGYTF
DNA: TGTGCCAGCAGTTTAATGCAGGGCTATGGCTACACCTTC
J: TRBJ1-2
D: NA
size: NA
V: TRBV12-3/TRBV12-4

CDR3: CASSQWVQPSYNSPLHF
DNA: TGCGCCAGCAGCCAGTGGGTACAGCCCTCCTATAATTCACCCCTCCACTTT
J: TRBJ1-6
D: NA
size: once
V: TRBV4-1

CDR3: CASSWRGRDIEAFF
DNA: TGCGCCAGCAGCTGGAGGGGGCGGGATATTGAAGCTTTCTTT
J: TRBJ1-1
D: TRBD1
size: NA
V: TRBV5-1

CDR3: CASSGLASLRAGELFF
DNA: TGTGCCAGCAGTGGATTAGCTTCCCTCCGGGCCGGGGAGCTGTTTTTT
J: TRBJ2-2
D: NA
size: once
V: TRBV27

CDR3: CAWSMGLAGEYDTQYF
DNA: TGTGCCTGGAGTATGGGACTAGCGGGGGAGTACGATACGCAGTATTTT
J: TRBJ2-3
D: TRBD2
size: once
V: TRBV30

CDR3: CASSLSATNEKLFF
DNA: TGTGCCAGCAGTCTATCTGCAACTAATGAAAAACTGTTTTTT
J: TRBJ1-4
D: NA
size: NA
V: TRBV7-9

CDR3: CASGGTSGNEQYF
DNA: TGTGCTAGTGGGGGGACTAGCGGGAACGAGCAGTACTTC
J: TRBJ2-7
D: TRBD2
size: NA
V: TRBV12-5

CDR3: CASSLGTEPYEQYF
DNA: TGTGCCAGCAGCTTAGGGACAGAACCCTACGAGCAGTACTTC
J: TRBJ2-7
D: NA
size: NA
V: TRBV7-9

CDR3: CASRRQGNYGYTF
DNA: TGTGCCAGCAGGAGACAGGGGAACTATGGCTACACCTTC
J: TRBJ1-2
D: TRBD1
size: NA
V: TRBV12-3/TRBV12-4

CDR3: CASSRTGPNSPLHF
DNA: TGTGCCAGCAGCCGGACAGGGCCAAATTCACCCCTCCACTTT
J: TRBJ1-6
D: TRBD1
size: NA
V: TRBV6-5

CDR3: CASNLPSADTQYF
DNA: TGTGCCAGCAACCTGCCCAGCGCAGATACGCAGTATTTT
J: TRBJ2-3
D: NA
size: NA
V: TRBV7-9

CDR3: CASSQVTVSYEQYF
DNA: TGCGCCAGCAGCCAAGTGACAGTCTCCTACGAGCAGTACTTC
J: TRBJ2-7
D: NA
size: few
V: TRBV4-1

CDR3: CASSPTASAGELFF
DNA: TGTGCCAGCAGCCCTACCGCTAGCGCCGGGGAGCTGTTTTTT
J: TRBJ2-2
D: NA
size: NA
V: TRBV11-3

CDR3: CASSPWTGKNTEAFF
DNA: TGTGCCAGCAGCCCGTGGACAGGGAAGAACACTGAAGCTTTCTTT
J: TRBJ1-1
D: TRBD1
size: NA
V: TRBV5-4

CDR3: CASSSGTGGLEQYF
DNA: TGTGCCAGCAGCTCCGGGACTGGTGGACTAGAGCAGTACTTC
J: TRBJ2-7
D: NA
size: medium-sized
V: TRBV7-2

CDR3: CATSDLGTGPDEQFF
DNA: TGTGCCACCAGTGATTTAGGGACAGGGCCCGATGAGCAGTTCTTC
J: TRBJ2-1
D: TRBD1
size: NA
V: TRBV24-1

CDR3: CASSEAVGTEFYGYTF
DNA: TGTGCCAGCAGTGAAGCTGTCGGGACAGAATTTTATGGCTACACCTTC
J: TRBJ1-2
D: TRBD1
size: NA
V: TRBV2

CDR3: CASADRAFGYTF
DNA: TGTGCTAGTGCCGACAGGGCCTTCGGCTACACCTTC
J: TRBJ1-2
D: TRBD1
size: NA
V: TRBV12-5

CDR3: CASSFGQRGSYEQYF
DNA: TGTGCCAGCAGCTTCGGGCAGCGGGGGTCGTACGAGCAGTACTTC
J: TRBJ2-7
D: TRBD2
size: NA
V: TRBV7-8

CDR3: CASSQADRSQYEQYF
DNA: TGCGCCAGCAGCCAAGCGGACAGGAGCCAATACGAGCAGTACTTC
J: TRBJ2-7
D: TRBD1
size: NA
V: TRBV4-1

CDR3: CSASQPGGYTF
DNA: TGCAGTGCTAGCCAGCCGGGTGGCTACACCTTC
J: TRBJ1-2
D: NA
size: NA
V: TRBV20-1

CDR3: CASSLLASTGMGQPQHF
DNA: TGTGCCAGCAGCTTACTAGCCTCTACAGGGATGGGGCAGCCCCAGCATTTT
J: TRBJ1-5
D: NA
size: NA
V: TRBV11-2